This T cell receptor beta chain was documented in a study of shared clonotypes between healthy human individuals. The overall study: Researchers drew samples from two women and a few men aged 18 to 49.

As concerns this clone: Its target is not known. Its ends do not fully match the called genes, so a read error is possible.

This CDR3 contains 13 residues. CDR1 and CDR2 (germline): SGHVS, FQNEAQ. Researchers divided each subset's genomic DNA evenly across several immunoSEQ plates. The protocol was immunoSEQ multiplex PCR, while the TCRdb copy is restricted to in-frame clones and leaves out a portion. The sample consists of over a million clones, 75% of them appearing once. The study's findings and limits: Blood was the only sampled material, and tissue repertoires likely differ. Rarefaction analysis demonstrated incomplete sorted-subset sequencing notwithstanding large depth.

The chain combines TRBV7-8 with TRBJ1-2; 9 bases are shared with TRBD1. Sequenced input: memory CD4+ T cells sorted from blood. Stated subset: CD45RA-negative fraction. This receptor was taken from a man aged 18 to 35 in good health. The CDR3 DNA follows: TGTGCCAGCAGCGGGGACAGGGTGTCCCTCATGGGGTTC. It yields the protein CASSGDRVSLMGF.